This TCR beta chain is drawn from a study of cytomegalovirus exposure and HLA in healthy donors (dated by TCRdb to about 2017). About the study as a whole: In an earlier analysis of roughly 590 of the donors, 250 to 350 Gb of sequence data and 120 million or so unique TCR beta sequences from roughly 200 million T cells were reported. A later genetic analysis used genome-wide SNP genotypes for 398 of the 666 donors, treating that subset as a discovery cohort. To predict cytomegalovirus infection status, the study brought together high-throughput TCR immunosequencing, statistical association of individual TCRs with disease status, and machine learning. Class I and class II HLA loci were covered by the typing at four-digit resolution. In an earlier analysis of several hundred of the donors, high-throughput TCR beta sequencing was used to judge whether each TCR beta V gene segment behaved as functional or pseudogenic. Every repertoire in the discovery cohort had been generated on one and the same sequencing platform. In the later analysis, no new phenotypic data were used to find candidate immune exposures; instead, reliance was placed on TCR beta sequences and their occurrence across donors. Donor age, sex, ethnicity and CMV serostatus were compiled alongside the repertoire data. A later analysis re-analyzed previously published TCR beta repertoires from 550 to 700 donors and added high-resolution HLA genotyping to study TCR occurrence patterns. About five DR-DQ haplotypes were treated as single units for association and clustering because of strong linkage in the cohort. Among the approximately 430 genotyped donors, around 81% belonged to the genetic ancestry cluster associated with self-reported Caucasian donors. The number of typed donors differed by locus: roughly 620-640 for A, B, C, DRB1 and DQB1; 522 for DQA1; 606 for DPA1; and around 490 for DPB1. The study aimed to test whether cataloging public T cell receptors could reveal signatures of past pathogen exposure. A separate validation cohort of more than 100 different subjects was used in addition to the 666-subject first cohort. The study profiled the T cell repertoires of 500 to 800 subjects by immunosequencing and related them to cytomegalovirus serostatus. On average, over 200,000 unique TCR beta nucleotide sequences were sequenced per donor among a few hundred genotyped donors of the cohort, with 15% to 20% of those sequences being non-productive. Around 320 gigabases of sequencing data and tens of millions of unique TCR sequences were included in an early release covering about 700 HLA-typed donors. The full study reports these points: Linkage disequilibrium might explain the correlated functional status among segregating V segments, but an unknown experimental factor could not be excluded. Roughly uniform sequencing depth across donors was assumed in presence/absence analyses, although this assumption may not hold. A cluster of highly shared sequence variants was judged likely to be a technical artifact of the sequencing pipeline. While some public TCRs were present in many individuals, most TCR sequences turned up only very rarely across donors. The earlier analysis of approximately 540 of the donors excluded about 16 rarely observed V segments, including chromosome 9 orphons, because counts were too low. When HLA alleles, especially DR and DQ, strongly co-occurred, TCR associations were difficult to assign to individual alleles. In a later genetic analysis, fewer N-insertions in productive TCRs were reported among donors in an Asian-associated ancestry cluster than the approximately 670-donor mean. According to the authors, the approach could potentially be generalized to other disease states and immunological phenotypes. A further reported finding was that TCR beta sequences accurately predicted the HLA-A and HLA-B alleles for most subjects in the first cohort. A few of the identified cytomegalovirus-associated TCR beta chains were confirmed in vitro to be specific for cytomegalovirus antigens. In an earlier analysis of 587 of the donors, most TCR beta V segments appeared in productive rearrangements about 87% or about 30% of the time, broadly matching IMGT annotations. For the cohort, immune exposure information was limited to CMV serostatus. Cytomegalovirus status was reported to be diagnosed by the classifier with high specificity and sensitivity in both the original and validation cohorts. In a later analysis, HLA-associated TCR beta chains showed more clonal expansion and lower generation probabilities than non-associated chains that were equally common. The study gave a list of under 200 TCR beta chains associated with cytomegalovirus. A later analysis found that most CMV-associated TCR beta chains appeared HLA-restricted, with HLA associations seemingly driven largely by CMV exposure. A later analysis reported that several top co-occurrence clusters appeared linked to parvovirus B19, influenza, CMV and Epstein-Barr virus. In a later genetic analysis, a missense DCLRE1C variant was associated with V-gene and J-gene trimming of TCR beta chains, and the association was replicated in an independent cohort. The 87-base-pair reads could not distinguish some IMGT-functional V segments, including TRBV6-2 and TRBV6-3, so those segments were excluded. In this cohort, only TCR beta chains were sequenced, and detectable features were limited by the absence of alpha or paired-chain data. Specific HLA alleles were associated with 15,000 to 20,000 TCR beta sequences at a false discovery rate of 0.05 in a later analysis. Because some donors lacked HLA typing at each locus, the association tests relied only on the typed subset. In a later analysis, TCR association rates were found to vary across HLA loci, with the most associated TCRs seen for DRB1 alleles and the fewest for HLA-C alleles.

The library relied on the immunoSEQ multiplex PCR assay. A mixture of 60 forward primers for TCR Vbeta segments and 13 reverse primers for TCR Jbeta segments was used in the multiplex PCR. Amplification of the CDR3 region of rearranged TCR beta genes was performed with a multiplex PCR assay on genomic DNA. The Illumina HiSeq System was used to sequence the amplified TCR beta libraries as 87-base-pair reads. The paper's processing steps were these. A later analysis tallied about 77 million unique TCR beta chains across the 600 to 700 repertoires, and around 9.9 million of those chains were shared by two or more donors. Raw reads were error-corrected and collapsed into unique sequences by a nearest-neighbor algorithm in which closely related sequences were merged to remove PCR and sequencing errors. To assign V, D and J gene segments, CDR3 sequences were aligned to IMGT reference sequences. For a sequence to be retained, at least a six-nucleotide match to both a V gene segment and a J gene segment was required. A rearrangement was called productive if the CDR3 had no stop codons and remained in frame with V and J, and every other rearrangement was called non-productive. CDR3 was defined according to IMGT convention as the region running from the second conserved V-encoded cysteine to the conserved J-encoded phenylalanine. In an earlier analysis of just under 600 of the donors, sequences lacking an unambiguous match to a single V gene segment were excluded. An earlier analysis of several hundred of the donors called V segments functional above 56.7% productive rearrangements and segregating when the between-donor standard deviation exceeded 5%. A statistical classification framework was built to diagnose cytomegalovirus status from the catalog of TCR beta chain sequences. A later analysis assigned V and J genes by comparing TCR nucleotide sequences with IMGT/GENE-DB human TR gene sequences. The TCRdist pipeline was used in a later analysis to assign CDR3 sequences and most-parsimonious VDJ recombination scenarios. In a later analysis, each TCR beta chain was defined by its CDR3 amino acid sequence together with its V-gene family, and reads without a unique V-gene family were excluded. As a way to deal with suspected cross-contamination and a sequencing artifact, a later analysis dropped roughly 620 nucleotide sequences that were highly shared and had low generation probability. In a later analysis, a clonal expansion index was calculated for each public chain from normalized within-repertoire ranks of inferred template counts. In a later analysis, generation probabilities were computed using a VDJ recombination model fitted to out-of-frame rearrangements, and the results were checked against IGoR. In a later analysis, hypergeometric tests were used to score TCR-TCR, TCR-HLA and TCR-CMV co-occurrence, with a repertoire-size bias correction applied to TCR pairs. False discovery rates were estimated in a later analysis by permuting HLA or CMV assignments 20 times. In a later analysis, co-occurring TCRs were grouped with DBSCAN, and TCRdist sequence similarity was added when clustering was performed within HLA-allele-positive subsets. Repertoires with fewer than 30,000 or more than 120,000 public chains, plus five repertoires with anomalous nucleotide sharing, were excluded from co-occurrence clustering. The table comes from immuneACCESS by way of TCRdb, which keeps in-frame sequences with V and J called. Part of the clones is missing from these tables; in studies checked, under half for an unresolved V gene and the rest for unknown reasons. V, J and clone size are taken as reported in that table, and D and trimming were inferred from the DNA itself. The sample records some 200,000 clones, approximately 78% of which are singletons. Of the sample, about 2.5% falls within the top ten clones.

In total, 500 to 700 healthy bone marrow donors made up the cohort. At the time of sampling, every cohort member was nominally healthy, though immune exposures that went unrecorded were likely present. The donor tested CMV seronegative, placing the donor among the 350 or so seronegative members of the cohort. Every donor gave a peripheral blood sample, and the peripheral blood mononuclear cells from that sample were used for TCR beta sequencing. Genomic DNA was extracted from the blood cell samples with the Qiagen DNeasy Blood Extraction Kit. Of note for this clone: The antigen it recognizes is unknown. No base qualities exist here, and no much larger clone lies one base off it.

The CDR3 goes from the cysteine to the phenylalanine over 16 residues. Left in the record is the CDR3 DNA by itself, 48 bases read in frame from the first base. A distance of 20 bases separates the germline ends of V and J, which lose 4 bases and 3 bases respectively. The germline V gene gives CDR1 as SGHRS and CDR2 as YFSETQ. The receptor was derived from a woman in her forties in good health and CMV-seronegative. The rearrangement joined TRBV5-1 to TRBJ2-7; the D gene is perhaps TRBD2, on 6 matching bases. Sequencing was carried out using PBMCs. The DNA sequence follows: TGCGCCAGCAGCCGGGGGTCCTCTTCTTACTTCTACGAGCAGTACTTC. Translation gives CASSRGSSSYFYEQYF.